This TCR beta chain was sequenced during a study of blood T cell repertoires in COVID-19. Study-level background: Researchers got acute and convalescent COVID-19 samples from the United States, Italy and Spain. PBMCs, B-cell-depleted T cells, or T cells were the source of the cDNA or gDNA that made up the material.

Original processing methods: Reference gene primer amplification yielded estimated nucleated cell counts. Produced via immunoSEQ multiplex PCR; TCRdb's table is partial and in-frame only. Clone size and V and J calls were adopted from that table, with D and trimming inferred from the DNA. Here the sample spans 300,000 or so clones, around four fifths being singletons. In this sample, this clone turned up a few times. The sequence came from a woman aged 45-65 years with active or convalescent COVID-19. The source material was peripheral blood.

CDR3 sequence reads: CASSFDSGSVSYEQYF. CDR3 DNA sequence: TGTGCCAGCAGCTTTGATAGCGGGAGTGTCTCCTACGAGCAGTACTTC. The rearrangement uses TRBV7-9 and TRBJ2-7, with 9 bases fitting TRBD2. The CDR3 runs 16 residues. Germline CDR1 is SEHNR and CDR2 is FQNEAQ (reference sequence). Unmatched junction bases numbered 6, after V lost 3 bases and J lost 0 bases.